The 13 T cell receptor beta chains below all came from one sample that was sequenced in a study of response to subunit inactivated influenza vaccine. MiXCR, applied by TCRdb to the RT-PCR reads, yields one record per CDR3 protein. Of roughly 760,000 distinct CDR3 sequences listed, 21% are singletons. The material was PBMCs from blood, obtained roughly 5 days after vaccination. The receptors were gathered from a man between 50 and 59 years old who received an inactivated influenza vaccine.

The chain links TRBV9 to TRBJ2-1; no firm D call. Trimming shortened V by 0 bases and J by 5 bases, and 6 bases separated the two germline ends. The CDR3 has 13 amino acids. The germline V gene encodes CDR1 SGDLS and CDR2 YYNGEE. Written as DNA, the CDR3 is TGTGCCAGCAGCGTAGGGAGTAACAATGAGCAGTTCTTC. Encoded protein: CASSVGSNNEQFF.

This clonotype was seen a few times. V usage is TRBV28 and J usage is TRBJ2-7, with 11 nucleotides matching TRBD1. Germline V gene lookup returns CDR1 MDHEN and CDR2 SYDVKM. Germline trimming cut 1 base from V and 3 bases from J; bases unmatched to any gene: 5. The CDR3 runs to 16 residues. CDR3 in DNA: TGTGCCAGCAGTTTATCCAGGACAGGGGGCATCTACGAGCAGTACTTC. Translation gives CASSLSRTGGIYEQYF.

This chain joins TRBV20-1 and TRBJ1-1; no definite D call. CDR3 size: 12 residues. Trimming stripped 4 bases from V and 4 bases from J, with 10 bases between. Germline loops: CDR1 DFQATT, CDR2 SNEGSKA (reference sequence). The CDR3 coding sequence is TGCAGTGCTACCCGACTGGCCACTGAAGCTTTCTTT. Translated: CSATRLATEAFF.

This sequence joins TRBV7-2 and TRBJ2-7; 9 bases fit TRBD1. The ends lost 3 bases at V and 3 bases at J; junction bases unmatched: 3. The CDR3 has 14 amino acids. Per germline, CDR1 SGHTA and CDR2 FQGNSA. This CDR3 reads CASSFDRGYYEQYF. Here the CDR3 DNA reads TGTGCCAGCAGCTTTGACAGGGGGTACTACGAGCAGTACTTC.

The chain links TRBV25-1 to TRBJ2-2; D tentatively fits TRBD1 or TRBD2 (5 bases each). Germline loops: CDR1 MGHDK, CDR2 SYGVNS. The CDR3 extends over 15 amino acids. Trimming removed 4 bases at V and 4 bases at J, with 13 bases between. Here the CDR3 reads CASSARGAGTGELFF. CDR3 coding DNA: TGTGCCAGCAGTGCGCGAGGGGCTGGCACCGGGGAGCTGTTTTTT.

The CDR3 DNA sequence: TGCAGTGCCGCGTTGGATGTCTATGGCTACACCTTC. It is translated as CSAALDVYGYTF. The genes are TRBV20-1 and TRBJ1-2, with D unresolved. Germline-derived CDR1 and CDR2 are DFQATT and SNEGSKA (reference sequence). The CDR3 extends over 12 amino acids. Deletions cut 6 bases from V and 4 bases from J, with 12 bases between.

The CDR3 region has the DNA TGCGCCAGCAGCACTGGGACAGGGAACAACATTCAGTACTTC. Amino acid sequence: CASSTGTGNNIQYF. The rearrangement joins TRBV5-1 to TRBJ2-4; 9 bases are a match to TRBD1. V trimming: 4 bases; J trimming: 7 bases; junction bases outside the gene matches: 6. The CDR3 spans 14 residues. CDR1 is SGHRS, CDR2 YFSETQ, per germline. The full variable domain, rest sourced from reference TRBV5-1 and TRBJ2-4, is KAGVTQTPRYLIKTRGQQVTLSCSPISGHRSVSWYQQTPGQGLQFLFEYFSETQRNKGNFPGRFSGRQFSNSRSEMNVSTLELGDSALYLCASSTGTGNNIQYFGAGTRLSVL.

The chain has TRBV20-1 and TRBJ2-2, with D hard to call. The CDR3 has 14 residues. V was shortened by 0 bases and J by 6 bases, with 11 bases between the two germline ends. The germline gives CDR1 DFQATT, CDR2 SNEGSKA (reference sequence). DNA for the CDR3: TGCAGTGCTAGAGATCGGGTGCACCCCGGGGAGCTGTTTTTT. This gives the protein CSARDRVHPGELFF.

This clonotype was counted only a few times. CDR3 sequence reads: CASSLRAGTEETQYF. CDR3 sequence (DNA): TGTGCCAGCAGTTTACGGGCAGGGACGGAAGAGACCCAGTACTTC. The J gene is TRBJ2-5, the V gene TRBV12-3 or TRBV12-4; possibly TRBD1 or TRBD2 for D (5 bases each). Trimming stripped 2 bases from V and 3 bases from J, with 13 bases between. The CDR3 is 15 residues long.

This clonotype was picked up a small number of times. V usage is TRBV10-3 and J usage is TRBJ2-6; tentative D call: TRBD1 (6 bases). This CDR3 comprises 17 residues. The V gene lost 5 bases and the J gene lost 0 bases, with 14 bases spanning the gap. Germline-derived CDR1 and CDR2 are ENHRY and SYGVKD. The CDR3 is CAISKGTISSGANVLTF. As DNA, the CDR3 is TGTGCCATCAGTAAGGGGACAATAAGCTCTGGGGCCAACGTCCTGACTTTC.

This clonotype was recorded a few times. The V call is TRBV7-9, the J call TRBJ2-1; no reliable D call. The germline V gene encodes CDR1 SEHNR and CDR2 FQNEAQ (reference sequence). CDR3 size: 13 residues. The V end was cut by 5 bases, the J end by 6 bases, with 11 bases between. The CDR3 nucleotides are TGTGCCAGCAGCCCAAGGAGCCTCAATGAGCAGTTCTTC. It is translated as CASSPRSLNEQFF.

This rearrangement joins TRBV20-1 to TRBJ2-3; a possible D gene is TRBD1 (6 bases). CDR1 DFQATT and CDR2 SNEGSKA come from the germline V gene (reference sequence). Between the trimmed V and J ends, which lost 5 bases and 2 bases, there was a span of 11 bases. This CDR3 has 13 amino acids. This CDR3 is CSASTGITDTQYF. CDR3 DNA: TGCAGTGCTTCTACAGGGATCACAGATACGCAGTATTTT.

This clonotype was seen a handful of times. The V call is TRBV29-1, the J call TRBJ2-7, with D possibly being TRBD1 or TRBD2 (5 bases each). CDR1 is SQVTM and CDR2 is ANQGSEA in the germline V gene. The CDR3 is 15 residues long. Trimming took 6 bases from V and 2 from J, leaving 20 bases between them. This CDR3 reads CSVALGTQRAYEQYF. The CDR3 DNA is TGCAGCGTGGCCCTCGGGACGCAGAGAGCCTACGAGCAGTACTTC.